This T cell receptor beta chain was profiled in a study of cytomegalovirus exposure and HLA in healthy donors. Study at large: The same platform as the roughly 630 first-cohort repertoires was used for the 130 or so validation repertoires, a later analysis reported. Whole-study findings and limits: The study flagged around 160 TCR beta chains as cytomegalovirus-associated. First-cohort TCR clusters were later found to tend to co-occur in the roughly 120 validation repertoires. Both high specificity and high sensitivity reportedly marked the classifier's diagnosis of cytomegalovirus status.

The method was immunoSEQ multiplex PCR; TCRdb's version includes in-frame clones alone and lacks a portion of them. The data hold 90,000 or so clones, with 75% to 90% observed a single time. Trimming removed 8 bases from V and 0 bases from J, with 11 bases in between. Germline V lookup: CDR1 MNHEY, CDR2 SMNVEV (reference sequence). The CDR3 length is 13 residues. This clone was seen just once. Its antigen is still unknown. The source material was PBMCs. The chain links TRBV27 to TRBJ2-7, with D possibly being TRBD2 (6 bases). This receptor was obtained from a man aged 18 to 30 in good health and CMV-seropositive. CDR3 coding DNA: TGTGCCAGCCCCGACGGGAGCTCCTACGAGCAGTACTTC. Protein product: CASPDGSSYEQYF.